The 10 T cell receptor beta chains below were found in one sample sequenced in a study of blood T cells in healthy people across ages. Through a sample-barcoded 5' primer and a J-beta primer mix, a second PCR was run for about 6 to 12 cycles. TCRdb re-called the 5' RACE reads with MiXCR, one entry per CDR3 protein. The sample lists about 1.5 million distinct CDR3 sequences, 35% to 45% occurring once. Sequencing input: blood. All receptors come from a woman aged 18-29 years in good health.

This clonotype was counted only a few times. This chain uses TRBV12-3 or TRBV12-4 with TRBJ2-3; tentatively, D is TRBD1 (5 bases). V lost 6 bases, J lost 8 bases, and 12 bases lay in between. This CDR3 region has 12 residues. This CDR3 is CASSVGVRTQYF. The CDR3 DNA reads as TGTGCCAGCAGCGTAGGGGTTCGTACGCAGTATTTT.

The chain uses TRBV6-1 and TRBJ1-1; D gene uncertain. The germline V gene has CDR1 MNHNS and CDR2 SASEGT. The germline V and J ends were trimmed by 4 bases and 0 bases, with 6 bases remaining between them. The CDR3 totals 13 residues. The CDR3 DNA follows: TGTGCCAGCAGTGGGTTGGTGAACACTGAAGCTTTCTTT. Its protein is CASSGLVNTEAFF.

In this sample, this clonotype turned up a few times. V usage is TRBV20-1 and J usage is TRBJ1-1, with D maybe TRBD1 (5 bases). Germline lookup yields CDR1 DFQATT and CDR2 SNEGSKA (reference sequence). V was shortened by 0 bases and J by 1 base, with 9 bases between the two germline ends. The CDR3 has 14 residues. CDR3 DNA sequence: TGCAGTGCTAGAGAGGGGACGGGGAACACTGAAGCTTTCTTT. Encoded protein: CSAREGTGNTEAFF.

V is TRBV5-1 and J is TRBJ2-1, with 8 bases lining up with TRBD1. Germline assignment: CDR1 SGHRS and CDR2 YFSETQ. CDR3 length: 17 residues. V dropped 4 bases and J dropped 6; count of bases not matched to a gene: 15. This CDR3 is CASSPGQGLLQLNEQFF. Written as DNA, the CDR3 is TGCGCCAGCAGCCCCGGACAGGGTTTACTGCAACTCAATGAGCAGTTCTTC.

V gene TRBV29-1 combines with J gene TRBJ1-6; D ambiguous. The germline V gene has CDR1 SQVTM and CDR2 ANQGSEA. Trimming cost V 4 bases and J 9 bases, with 13 bases left between them. This CDR3 contains 13 residues. The CDR3 reads CSVGELRGSPLHF. The CDR3 bases are TGCAGCGTTGGTGAGTTACGAGGTTCACCCCTCCACTTT.

V and J are TRBV6-5 and TRBJ2-1; 8 bases map to TRBD2. In germline, CDR1 is MNHEY, CDR2 SVGAGI. The CDR3 totals 16 residues. The J segment lost 5 bases and the V segment lost 2 bases, leaving 8 bases of the junction unmatched. CDR3 DNA sequence: TGTGCCAGCAGTTACCAGAGCGGGAGTACCCACAATGAGCAGTTCTTC. Translating gives CASSYQSGSTHNEQFF.

There are a few counts of this clonotype. The chain carries TRBV7-2 and TRBJ2-7; 8 bases match TRBD2. Trimming took 5 bases from V and 7 from J; bases not matched to a gene: 13. Germline V lookup: CDR1 SGHTA, CDR2 FQGNSA. CDR3 size: 15 residues. The CDR3 coding sequence is TGTGCCAGCAGCGCACACCAAGCGGGAGTGAAAGAGCAGTACTTC. Translating it yields CASSAHQAGVKEQYF.

The rearrangement joins TRBV4-1 to TRBJ1-1; possibly TRBD1 for D (6 bases). CDR3 length equals 12 residues. The V gene's germline CDR1 is MGHRA and CDR2 YSYEKL. V was cut by 2 bases and J by 7 bases, with 8 bases left in between. CDR3 nucleotide sequence: TGCGCCAGCAGCCAAATACAGGGTGAAGCTTTCTTT. Its protein product is CASSQIQGEAFF.

This clonotype was detected only a few times. This sequence joins TRBV12-5 and TRBJ2-3, with D uncertain. With 2 bases removed from V and 0 bases from J, the gap between germline ends came to 9 bases. The CDR3 spans 15 residues. Germline V lookup: CDR1 LGHNT, CDR2 FRNRAP. CDR3 coding DNA: TGTGCTAGTGGTTTGATGGTTGCTAGCACAGATACGCAGTATTTT. Encoded protein: CASGLMVASTDTQYF.

Ten or more counts support this clonotype. The CDR3 DNA sequence: TGTGCCAGCAGCTTCGGGACAGGGGGCTACAATGAGCAGTTCTTC. Translated: CASSFGTGGYNEQFF. The chain couples TRBV11-2 to TRBJ2-1, with 11 bases fitting TRBD1. Per the germline V gene, CDR1 is SGHAT and CDR2 is FQNNGV. The J segment lost 3 bases and the V segment lost 3 bases, leaving 1 base of the junction unmatched. CDR3 length equals 15 residues.